This TCR beta chain was profiled in a study of blood T cells in healthy people across ages. Findings and limits, study-wide: The CMV status of each donor remained undetermined, and this could have confounded shifts in expanded clonotypes. Unsorted PBMC material precluded a definitive naive versus antigen-experienced comparison. More naive CD4+ cells and higher diversity marked long-lived donors relative to aged donors.

A sample-barcoded 5' primer and a J-beta primer mix were used in a second PCR of roughly 7 to 12 cycles. TCRdb re-called the 5' RACE reads through MiXCR, storing one row per CDR3 protein. The sample contains 600,000 or so distinct CDR3 sequences, approximately 21% of which appear only once. For this clonotype: Its antigen remains unknown.

J lost 10 bases, V lost 2 bases, and 5 bases had no gene match. The CDR3 totals 15 residues. CDR1 is MNHEY and CDR2 is SVGAGI in the germline V gene. Sequenced input: blood. The clonotype comes from a man in his sixties or seventies in good health. The chain carries TRBV6-5 and TRBJ1-6; 10 bases are shared with TRBD1. The CDR3 sequence: CASSYTGTGESPLHF. The CDR3 DNA sequence: TGTGCCAGCAGTTACACCGGGACAGGGGAATCACCCCTCCACTTT.